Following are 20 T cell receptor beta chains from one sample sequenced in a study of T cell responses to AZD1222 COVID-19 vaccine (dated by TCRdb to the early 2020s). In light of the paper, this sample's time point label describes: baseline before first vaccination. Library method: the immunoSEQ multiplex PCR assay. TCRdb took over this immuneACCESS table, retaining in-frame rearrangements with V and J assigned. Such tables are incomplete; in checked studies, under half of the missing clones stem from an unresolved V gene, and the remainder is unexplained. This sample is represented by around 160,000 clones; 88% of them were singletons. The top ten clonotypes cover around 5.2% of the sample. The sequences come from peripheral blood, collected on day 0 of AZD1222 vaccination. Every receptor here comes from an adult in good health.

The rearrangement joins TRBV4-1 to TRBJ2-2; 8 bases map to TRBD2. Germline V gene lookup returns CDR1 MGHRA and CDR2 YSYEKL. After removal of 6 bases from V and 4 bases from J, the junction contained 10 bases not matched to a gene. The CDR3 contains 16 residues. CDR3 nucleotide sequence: TGCGCCAGCAGGCACCTGATAGCGGGGCCCACCGGGGAGCTGTTTTTT. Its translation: CASRHLIAGPTGELFF.

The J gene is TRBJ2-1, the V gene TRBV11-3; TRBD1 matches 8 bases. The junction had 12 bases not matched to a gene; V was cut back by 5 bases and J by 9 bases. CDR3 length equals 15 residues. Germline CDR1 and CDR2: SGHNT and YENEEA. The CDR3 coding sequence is TGTGCCAGCAGCACCCGGACAGGGTTGCTCGGTGAGCAGTTCTTC. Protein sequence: CASSTRTGLLGEQFF.

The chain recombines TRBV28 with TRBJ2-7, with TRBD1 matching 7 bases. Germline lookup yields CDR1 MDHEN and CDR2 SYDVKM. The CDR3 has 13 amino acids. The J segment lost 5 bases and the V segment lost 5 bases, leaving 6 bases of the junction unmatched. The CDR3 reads CASSLTGYDEQYF. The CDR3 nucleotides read TGTGCCAGCAGTCTGACAGGGTACGACGAGCAGTACTTC.

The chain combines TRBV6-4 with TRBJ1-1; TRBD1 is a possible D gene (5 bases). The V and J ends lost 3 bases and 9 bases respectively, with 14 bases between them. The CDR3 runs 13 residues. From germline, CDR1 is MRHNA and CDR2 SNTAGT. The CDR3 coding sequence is TGTGCCAGCAGTGAGGCGTCCGGGGCTCAAGCTTTCTTT. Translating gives CASSEASGAQAFF.

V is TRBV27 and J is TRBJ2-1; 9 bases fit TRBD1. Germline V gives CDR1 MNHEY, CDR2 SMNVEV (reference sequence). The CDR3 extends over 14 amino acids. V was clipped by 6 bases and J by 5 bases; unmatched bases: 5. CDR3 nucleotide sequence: TGTGCCAGCAGGGGGACAGGGATACACAATGAGCAGTTCTTC. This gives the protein CASRGTGIHNEQFF.

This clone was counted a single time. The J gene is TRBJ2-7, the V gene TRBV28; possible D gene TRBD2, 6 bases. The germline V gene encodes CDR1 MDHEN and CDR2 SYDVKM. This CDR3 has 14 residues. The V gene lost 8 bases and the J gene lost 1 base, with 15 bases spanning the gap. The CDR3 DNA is TGTGCCAGCTCACTAGCTGATCCTTCCTACGAGCAGTACTTC. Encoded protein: CASSLADPSYEQYF.

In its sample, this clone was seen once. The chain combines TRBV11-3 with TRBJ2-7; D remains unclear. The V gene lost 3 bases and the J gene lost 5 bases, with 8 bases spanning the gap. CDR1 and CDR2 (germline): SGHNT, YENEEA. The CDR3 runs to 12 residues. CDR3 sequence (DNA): TGTGCCAGCAGCTTTAACGCCAACGAGCAGTACTTC. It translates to CASSFNANEQYF.

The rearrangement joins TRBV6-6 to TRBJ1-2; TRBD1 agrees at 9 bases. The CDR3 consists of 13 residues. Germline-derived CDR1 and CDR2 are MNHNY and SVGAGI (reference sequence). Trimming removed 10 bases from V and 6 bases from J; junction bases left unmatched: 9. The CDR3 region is CATSTGGSDGYTF. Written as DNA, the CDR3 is TGTGCCACTTCTACAGGGGGCTCGGATGGCTACACCTTC.

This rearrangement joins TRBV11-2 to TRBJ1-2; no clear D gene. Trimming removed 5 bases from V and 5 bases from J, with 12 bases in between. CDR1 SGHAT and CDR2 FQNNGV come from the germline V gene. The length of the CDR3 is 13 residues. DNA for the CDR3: TGTGCCAGCAGCAGCGGGATTCTTTATGGCTACACCTTC. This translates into CASSSGILYGYTF.

The CDR3 bases are TGTGCCAGCAGTGTTACAGGCACCTACGAGCAGTACTTC. It specifies CASSVTGTYEQYF. The J gene is TRBJ2-7, the V gene TRBV25-1; a weak D match, TRBD1 (5 bases). The CDR3 consists of 13 residues. V lost 4 bases to trimming and J lost 2 bases, with 9 bases between them. Germline CDR1 MGHDK, CDR2 SYGVNS.

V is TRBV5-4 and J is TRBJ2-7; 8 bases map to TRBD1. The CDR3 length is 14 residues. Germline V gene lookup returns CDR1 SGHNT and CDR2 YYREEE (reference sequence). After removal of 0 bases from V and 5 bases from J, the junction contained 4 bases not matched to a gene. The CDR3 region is CASSLVQGANEQYF. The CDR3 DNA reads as TGTGCCAGCAGCTTGGTTCAGGGGGCCAACGAGCAGTACTTC.

The CDR3 protein is CASQAGLETYEQYF. CDR3 DNA: TGTGCCAGCCAAGCGGGCCTAGAGACCTACGAGCAGTACTTC. This sequence joins TRBV28 and TRBJ2-7; weak D call: TRBD2 (6 bases). CDR1 is MDHEN and CDR2 is SYDVKM in the germline V gene. The V and J ends lost 8 bases and 2 bases respectively, with 16 bases between them. The CDR3 is 14 amino acids. The full variable domain, its missing parts supplied by reference TRBV28 and TRBJ2-7, is DVKVTQSSRYLVKRTGEKVFLECVQDMDHENMFWYRQDPGLGLRLIYFSYDVKMKEKGDIPEGYSVSREKKERFSLILESASTNQTSMYLCASQAGLETYEQYFGPGTRLTVT.

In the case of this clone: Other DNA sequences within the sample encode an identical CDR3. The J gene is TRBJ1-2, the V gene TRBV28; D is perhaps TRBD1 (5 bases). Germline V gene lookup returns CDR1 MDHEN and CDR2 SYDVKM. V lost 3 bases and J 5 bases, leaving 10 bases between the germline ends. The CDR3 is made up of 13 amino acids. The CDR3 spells CASSLGTVYGYTF. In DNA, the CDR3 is TGTGCCAGCAGTTTGGGGACGGTATATGGCTACACCTTC.

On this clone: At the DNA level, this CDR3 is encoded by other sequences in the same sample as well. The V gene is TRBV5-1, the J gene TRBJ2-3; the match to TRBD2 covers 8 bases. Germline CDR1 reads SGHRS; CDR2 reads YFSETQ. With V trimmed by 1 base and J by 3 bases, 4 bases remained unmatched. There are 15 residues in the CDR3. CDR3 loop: CASSLRGLGTDTQYF. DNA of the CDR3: TGCGCCAGCAGCTTGAGGGGACTAGGAACAGATACGCAGTATTTT.

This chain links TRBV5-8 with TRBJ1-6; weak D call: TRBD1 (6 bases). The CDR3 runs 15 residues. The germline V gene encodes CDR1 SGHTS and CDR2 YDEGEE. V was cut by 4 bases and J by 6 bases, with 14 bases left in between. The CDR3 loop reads CASSARTAFNSPLHF. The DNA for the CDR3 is TGTGCCAGCAGCGCTCGGACAGCGTTTAATTCACCCCTCCACTTT.

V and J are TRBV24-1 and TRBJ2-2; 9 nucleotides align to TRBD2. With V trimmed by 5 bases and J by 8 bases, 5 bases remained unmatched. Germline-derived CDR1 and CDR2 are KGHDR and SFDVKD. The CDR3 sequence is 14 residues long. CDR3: CATSVTSGEGELFF. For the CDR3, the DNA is TGTGCCACCAGTGTGACTAGCGGCGAAGGGGAGCTGTTTTTT.

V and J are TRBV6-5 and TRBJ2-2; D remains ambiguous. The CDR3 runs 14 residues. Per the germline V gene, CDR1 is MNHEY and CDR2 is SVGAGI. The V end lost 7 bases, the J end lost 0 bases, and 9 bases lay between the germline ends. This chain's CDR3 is CASKERTNTGELFF. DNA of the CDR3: TGTGCCAGCAAGGAACGGACGAACACCGGGGAGCTGTTTTTT.

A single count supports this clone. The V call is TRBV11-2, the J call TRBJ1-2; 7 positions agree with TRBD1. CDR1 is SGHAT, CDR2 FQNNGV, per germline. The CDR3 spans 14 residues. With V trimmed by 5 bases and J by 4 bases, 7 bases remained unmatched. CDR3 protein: CASSNRDSPYGYTF. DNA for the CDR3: TGTGCCAGCAGCAACCGGGACAGCCCCTATGGCTACACCTTC. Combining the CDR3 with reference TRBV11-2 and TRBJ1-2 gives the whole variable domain EAGVAQSPRYKIIEKRQSVAFWCNPISGHATLYWYQQILGQGPKLLIQFQNNGVVDDSQLPKDRFSAERLKGVDSTLKIQPAKLEDSAVYLCASSNRDSPYGYTFGSGTRLTVV.

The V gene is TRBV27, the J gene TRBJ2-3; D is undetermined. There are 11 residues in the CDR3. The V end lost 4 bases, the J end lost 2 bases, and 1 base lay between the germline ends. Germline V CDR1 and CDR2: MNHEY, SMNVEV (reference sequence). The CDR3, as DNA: TGTGCCAGCAGTTCCACAGATACGCAGTATTTT. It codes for CASSSTDTQYF.

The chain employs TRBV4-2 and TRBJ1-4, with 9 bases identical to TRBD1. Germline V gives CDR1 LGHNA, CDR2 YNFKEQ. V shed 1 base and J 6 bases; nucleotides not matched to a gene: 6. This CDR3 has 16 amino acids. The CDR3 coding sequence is TGTGCCAGCAGCCAAGCTCGGACAGGGGTTTATGAAAAACTGTTTTTT. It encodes CASSQARTGVYEKLFF.